These 32 T cell receptor beta chains share one sample of origin, sequenced in a study of T cells in Graves' hyperthyroidism and ophthalmopathy (dated by TCRdb to between 2018 and 2020). Preparation of the library involved multiplex PCR. The run used an Illumina HiSeq 2000. TCR beta CDR3 regions were amplified from RNA transcripts. For the first round of RT-PCR on the TCR CDR3, the HTBI primer set was used together with the Qiagen OneStep RT-PCR kit. The public reads were reprocessed in TCRdb via fastp at Q25 and MiXCR, keeping in-frame beta chains. Each record represents a unique CDR3 protein, reported with the most common genes and DNA among its rows. Counted in this sample were about 640,000 distinct CDR3 sequences; roughly 45% of them appeared once. The ten biggest clones cover less than 8.5% of the sample. The specimen sequenced was peripheral blood or thyroid tissue (not recorded which). Source of these receptors: an adult man with Graves' disease, either hyperthyroidism or ophthalmopathy (not recorded which).

Ten or more counts support this clonotype. The CDR3 region is CATSRDRLAGETQYF. The CDR3 DNA reads TGTGCCACCAGCAGAGATAGACTAGCAGGGGAGACCCAGTACTTC. This chain uses TRBV15 with TRBJ2-5, with TRBD2 identical over 7 bases. From germline, CDR1 is LNHNV and CDR2 YYDKDF (reference sequence). Trimming removed 0 bases from V and 5 bases from J; junction bases left unmatched: 6. This CDR3 is 15 amino acids long. The variable domain in full, with the rest retrieved from reference TRBV15 and TRBJ2-5, is DAMVIQNPRYQVTQFGKPVTLSCSQTLNHNVMYWYQQKSSQAPKLLFHYYDKDFNNEADTPDNFQSRRPNTSFCFLDIRSPGLGDTAMYLCATSRDRLAGETQYFGPGTRLLVL.

On this clonotype: The junction and the germline gene differ at one end; a read error may be behind it. The J gene is TRBJ2-2, the V gene TRBV15; a possible D gene is TRBD2 (6 bases). Germline CDR1 LNHNV, CDR2 YYDKDF (reference sequence). The CDR3 is made up of 12 amino acids. CDR3 sequence reads: CATSQDTGGLFF. The CDR3 DNA sequence: TGTGCCACCAGCCAGGACACCGGGGGGCTGTTTTTT.

The chain is built from TRBV20-1 and TRBJ2-7; 7 nucleotides align to TRBD2. With V trimmed by 5 bases and J by 1 base, 5 bases remained unmatched. This CDR3 is 13 amino acids long. CDR1 and CDR2 from the germline V gene are DFQATT and SNEGSKA (reference sequence). The CDR3 coding sequence is TGCAGTGCTGGGAGGGACTTTTCCTACGAGCAGTACTTC. Its protein is CSAGRDFSYEQYF.

This rearrangement joins TRBV5-1 to TRBJ1-5; 9 bases are a match to TRBD1. Germline V gene sequence: CDR1 SGHRS, CDR2 YFSETQ. This CDR3 spans 16 amino acids. V was pared by 0 bases and J by 8 bases, with 9 bases of the junction left unmatched. This chain's CDR3 is CASSLEGQGLRKPQHF. The CDR3 DNA is TGCGCCAGCAGCTTGGAGGGACAGGGATTAAGGAAGCCCCAGCATTTT.

This chain connects TRBV10-3 to TRBJ1-3; D remains unclear. With 6 bases removed from V and 0 bases from J, the gap between germline ends came to 15 bases. This CDR3 spans 16 amino acids. CDR1 and CDR2 from the germline V gene are ENHRY and SYGVKD. The DNA for the CDR3 is TGTGCCATCAGGTCCCCTCCGGACCCCTCTGGAAACACCATATATTTT. It yields the protein CAIRSPPDPSGNTIYF.

This clonotype was counted many times. This CDR3 is missing its conserved last phenylalanine or tryptophan, likely due to a read error. The limits of the CDR3 on the DNA are not certain, so only TCRdb's listed CDR3 is given. The chain employs TRBV12-3 or TRBV12-4 and TRBJ1-4; TRBD1, the D gene given by the table, was not confirmed from the DNA. Inclusive of both ends, the CDR3 amounts to 10 amino acids. CDR3 in amino acids: CASLTGRSTA.

This clonotype was seen a single time. CDR3 residues: CASSIDQITASNQPQHF. In DNA, the CDR3 is TGTGCCAGTAGTATAGATCAGATCACAGCGAGCAATCAGCCCCAGCATTTT. The chain has TRBV19 and TRBJ1-5; D not certain. CDR1 is LNHDA and CDR2 is SQIVND in the germline V gene (reference sequence). The V end lost 0 bases, the J end lost 1 base, and 13 bases lay between the germline ends. This CDR3 region has 17 residues.

This clonotype was recorded a few times. The rearrangement uses TRBV6-5 and TRBJ1-4, with TRBD1 matching 8 bases. After removal of 5 bases from V and 11 bases from J, the junction contained 7 bases not matched to a gene. The CDR3 length is 13 residues. Germline V gene sequence: CDR1 MNHEY, CDR2 SVGAGI. The CDR3 region is CASSGTGTLKLFF. The CDR3 DNA follows: TGTGCCAGCAGTGGGACAGGTACCCTCAAACTGTTTTTT.

The genes are TRBV20-1 and TRBJ1-1, with D unclear. From germline, CDR1 is DFQATT and CDR2 SNEGSKA (reference sequence). The CDR3 has 14 residues. V dropped 5 bases and J dropped 5 bases, with 18 bases sitting between them. CDR3: CSAPVPGRLTEAFF. In DNA form, the CDR3 reads TGCAGTGCTCCGGTCCCCGGGAGGTTAACTGAAGCTTTCTTT.

This clonotype appeared a few times. The chain uses TRBV9 and TRBJ2-7, with 9 bases fitting TRBD2. The CDR3 is made up of 15 amino acids. V shed 3 bases and J 4 bases; nucleotides not matched to a gene: 8. Germline V gene sequence: CDR1 SGDLS, CDR2 YYNGEE. CDR3: CASSGVAGADYEQYF. The CDR3 nucleotides read TGTGCCAGCAGCGGGGTAGCGGGAGCCGATTACGAGCAGTACTTC.

In this sample, this clonotype turned up many times. V gene TRBV10-3 combines with J gene TRBJ2-2; D is unresolved. There are 14 residues in the CDR3. Germline loops: CDR1 ENHRY, CDR2 SYGVKD. V was pared by 4 bases and J by 3 bases, with 9 bases between. The CDR3, as DNA: TGTGCCATCAGTGTACTTCCTGACACCGGGGAGCTGTTTTTT. Translation gives CAISVLPDTGELFF.

In the case of this clonotype: Just one base apart from a much larger clone, this may be a read error. This chain uses TRBV7-9 with TRBJ1-2; TRBD1 is a possible D gene (5 bases). This CDR3 spans 12 amino acids. Germline CDR1 and CDR2: SEHNR and FQNEAQ (reference sequence). CDR3 in DNA: TGTGCCGGCAGCTTACCGGGGCAAAGCTACACCTTC. Translating gives CAGSLPGQSYTF. The whole variable domain, filled in from reference TRBV7-9 and TRBJ1-2, reads DTGVSQNPRHKITKRGQNVTFRCDPISEHNRLYWYRQTLGQGPEFLTYFQNEAQLEKSRLLSDRFSAERPKGSFSTLEIQRTEQGDSAMYLCAGSLPGQSYTFGSGTRLTVV.

This clonotype was observed many times. The rearrangement joins TRBV25-1 to TRBJ1-3; tentatively, D is TRBD1 (5 bases). Germline V CDR1 and CDR2: MGHDK, SYGVNS. V was trimmed by 5 bases and J by 4 bases, leaving 12 bases between them. The CDR3 contains 14 residues. The CDR3 DNA is TGTGCCAGCAGTAACCCGGGACTCGGAAACACCATATATTTT. Encoded protein: CASSNPGLGNTIYF.

The V and J genes are TRBV29-1 and TRBJ1-3; D is perhaps TRBD1 (6 bases). The CDR3 is made up of 13 amino acids. The germline V gene encodes CDR1 SQVTM and CDR2 ANQGSEA. The V end was cut by 4 bases, the J end by 7 bases, with 14 bases between. CDR3 nucleotide sequence: TGCAGCGTTGGGGGGACACTTGGGAACACCATATATTTT. Protein product: CSVGGTLGNTIYF.

About this clonotype itself: Given a much more abundant clone one base away, this may be a read error. The chain combines TRBV7-2 with TRBJ2-2; D call uncertain. V shed 5 bases and J shed 7 bases, with 11 bases lying between them. This CDR3 has 13 amino acids. Germline assignment: CDR1 SGHTA and CDR2 FQGNSA. The CDR3: CASSRGVRGELFF. CDR3 in DNA: TGTGCCAGCAGCCGAGGTGTCCGCGGGGAGCTGTTTTTT. Variable domain in full (rest from reference TRBV7-2 and TRBJ2-2): GAGVSQSPSNKVTEKGKDVELRCDPISGHTALYWYRQSLGQGLEFLIYFQGNSAPDKSGLPSDRFSAERTGGSVSTLTIQRTQQEDSAVYLCASSRGVRGELFFGEGSRLTVL.

This clonotype was seen a few times. V and J are TRBV20-1 and TRBJ1-3; no firm D call. V was pared by 6 bases and J by 1 base, with 13 bases between. The length of the CDR3 is 14 residues. Germline V lookup: CDR1 DFQATT, CDR2 SNEGSKA (reference sequence). DNA for the CDR3: TGCAGTGCAGGCCCCCCAGGTTCTGGAAACACCATATATTTT. Protein: CSAGPPGSGNTIYF.

This clonotype was counted at least ten times. J is TRBJ2-7 and V is TRBV7-3; the D is unclear. This CDR3 region has 15 residues. Between the trimmed V and J ends, which lost 0 bases and 1 base, there was a span of 10 bases. The germline CDR1 and CDR2 sequences are SGHTA and FQGTGA. CDR3 DNA sequence: TGTGCCAGCAGCTTAACGGCAACTTCTTCCTACGAGCAGTACTTC. This gives the protein CASSLTATSSYEQYF.

This clonotype was counted ten times or more. The chain uses TRBV2 and TRBJ2-7; no clear D gene. CDR1 is SNHLY and CDR2 is FYNNEI in the germline V gene. Trimming pared 7 bases from V and 4 bases from J, leaving 17 bases between. This CDR3 has 14 residues. CDR3 coding DNA: TGTGCCAGCACCCAAACCCTCCAGGCTTACGAGCAGTACTTC. Protein sequence: CASTQTLQAYEQYF.

Concerning this clonotype itself: Possible read error: a much larger clone is one base away. The chain carries TRBV24-1 and TRBJ2-7; D call uncertain. Per the germline V gene, CDR1 is KGHDR and CDR2 is SFDVKD. The CDR3 spans 15 residues. CDR3 loop: CATGDPQARVHEQYF. As DNA, the CDR3 is TGTGCCACCGGTGATCCCCAAGCTCGAGTCCACGAGCAGTACTTC.

The V and J genes are TRBV20-1 and TRBJ2-5; TRBD2 matches 8 bases. Germline trimming cut 3 bases from V and 1 base from J; bases unmatched to any gene: 4. Germline CDR1 and CDR2: DFQATT and SNEGSKA (reference sequence). The CDR3 is 14 amino acids. CDR3 residues: CSARSLAGQETQYF. The CDR3 DNA sequence: TGCAGTGCTAGGAGCCTAGCGGGCCAAGAGACCCAGTACTTC.

The V and J genes are TRBV6-5 and TRBJ1-1, with D possibly matching TRBD1 (6 bases). CDR1 is MNHEY and CDR2 is SVGAGI in the germline V gene. The ends were cut back, 4 bases at V and 5 bases at J, with 20 bases in the middle. The CDR3 runs to 16 residues. CDR3 nucleotide sequence: TGTGCCAGCAGTTCCCCCCCGCCAGGGGCGAATACTGAAGCTTTCTTT. It yields the protein CASSSPPPGANTEAFF.

Comments on this clonotype: A much larger clone differs from this one at a single base, so this may be a read error. A read error is likely, as this CDR3 ends without the conserved phenylalanine or tryptophan. The chain recombines TRBV10-3 with TRBJ1-1; unclear D gene. Germline V gives CDR1 ENHRY, CDR2 SYGVKD. There are 13 residues in the CDR3. V was trimmed by 10 bases and J by 1 base, leaving 13 bases between them. The CDR3 spells CATGLEGNTEAFS. Written as DNA, the CDR3 is TGTGCCACCGGCTTAGAGGGGAACACTGAAGCTTTCTCT.

V is TRBV7-9 and J is TRBJ2-7; perhaps TRBD1 as D (6 bases). The germline gives CDR1 SEHNR, CDR2 FQNEAQ (reference sequence). V shed 5 bases and J shed 6 bases, with 20 bases lying between them. The CDR3 extends over 15 amino acids. This CDR3 is CASSQGTALRGEQYF. DNA for the CDR3: TGTGCCAGCAGCCAAGGTACGGCTCTCAGGGGCGAGCAGTACTTC.

This clonotype was observed a handful of times. The V gene is TRBV6-6, the J gene TRBJ2-5; D remains ambiguous. The germline V and J ends were trimmed by 2 bases and 5 bases, with 6 bases remaining between them. Germline CDR1 MNHNY, CDR2 SVGAGI (reference sequence). CDR3 size: 12 residues. In DNA form, the CDR3 reads TGTGCCAGCAGTTACCCCTACGAGACCCAGTACTTC. Amino acids: CASSYPYETQYF.

The sample holds one count of this clonotype. This rearrangement joins TRBV2 to TRBJ1-2, with TRBD1 identical over 10 bases. J was trimmed by 3 bases and V by 6 bases; bases with no gene match: 10. CDR3 size: 16 residues. Germline CDR1 is SNHLY and CDR2 is FYNNEI. CDR3 residues: CASSPDRDRGDYGYTF. The DNA of the CDR3 is TGTGCCAGCAGCCCCGACCGGGACAGGGGAGACTATGGCTACACCTTC.

This chain connects TRBV4-1 to TRBJ1-1; possibly TRBD1 for D (5 bases). Germline CDR1 reads MGHRA; CDR2 reads YSYEKL. The CDR3 is made up of 17 amino acids. V was trimmed by 1 base and J by 1 base, leaving 16 bases between them. The CDR3 loop reads CASSQGTTGHRNTEAFF. In nucleotides, the CDR3 is TGCGCCAGCAGCCAAGGAACTACCGGACATCGGAACACTGAAGCTTTCTTT.

V gene TRBV7-8 combines with J gene TRBJ1-4, with D unresolved. The V gene lost 5 bases and the J gene lost 8 bases, with 9 bases spanning the gap. Per the germline V gene, CDR1 is SGHVS and CDR2 is FQNEAQ. There are 12 residues in the CDR3. CDR3 amino acids: CASSQDREKLFF. The CDR3 DNA follows: TGTGCCAGCAGCCAAGATCGGGAAAAACTGTTTTTT.

This clonotype was recorded once. V gene TRBV24-1 combines with J gene TRBJ2-3, with D tentatively TRBD1 or TRBD2 (5 bases each). The CDR3 has 16 residues. V lost 2 bases, J lost 2 bases, and 13 bases lay in between. The V gene's germline CDR1 is KGHDR and CDR2 SFDVKD. The CDR3 loop is CATSDSGTRLTDTQYF. The CDR3 DNA sequence: TGTGCCACCAGTGATTCAGGGACGCGGCTCACAGATACGCAGTATTTT.

The chain joins TRBV7-2 to TRBJ2-2, with D hard to call. Germline CDR1 reads SGHTA; CDR2 reads FQGNSA. The CDR3 runs 16 residues. The V end lost 5 bases, the J end lost 1 base, and 14 bases lay between the germline ends. CDR3: CASSPRPIRNTGELFF. DNA for the CDR3: TGTGCCAGCAGCCCCAGGCCGATTCGGAACACCGGGGAGCTGTTTTTT.

This clonotype was detected ten times or more. The chain uses TRBV29-1 and TRBJ2-7, with unresolved D. Looked up from germline, CDR1 is SQVTM and CDR2 is ANQGSEA. This CDR3 spans 12 amino acids. Trimming shortened V by 1 base and J by 6 bases, and 10 bases separated the two germline ends. CDR3 in DNA: TGCAGCGTTGAAGCTGGTAGGATCGAGCAGTACTTC. It encodes CSVEAGRIEQYF.

V and J are TRBV29-1 and TRBJ2-7, with a tentative D call TRBD1 (6 bases). From germline, CDR1 is SQVTM and CDR2 ANQGSEA. CDR3 size: 13 residues. V was pared by 8 bases and J by 0 bases, with 14 bases between. Here the CDR3 reads CSPGASFSYEQYF. The CDR3 nucleotides read TGCAGCCCAGGGGCTAGCTTCTCCTACGAGCAGTACTTC.

This clonotype was recorded a few times. V is TRBV7-9 and J is TRBJ2-2, with 9 bases that match TRBD1. This CDR3 contains 16 residues. Germline CDR1 reads SEHNR; CDR2 reads FQNEAQ (reference sequence). The V and J ends lost 5 bases and 7 bases, in that order; junction bases with no gene match: 11. The CDR3 DNA sequence: TGTGCCAGCAGCCAAGATGGGACAGGGTACAGCGGGGAGCTGTTTTTT. Translated, it gives CASSQDGTGYSGELFF.